This T cell receptor (beta chain) was recorded in a study of vaccination effects on CD4 cells after COVID-19. Study-wide points: The study had few convalescent patients and no early post-infection timepoints.

The CDR3 length is 15 residues. Germline V lookup: CDR1 LGHDT, CDR2 YNNKEL (reference sequence). Trimming removed 2 bases from V and 9 bases from J; junction bases left unmatched: 9. In the ViraFEST assay, antigen-specific CD4+ clonotypes were identified by expansion after peptide-pool stimulation. At the end of about 10 days of culture, CD4+ T cells were isolated. Testing of the vaccine recipients showed negative nucleocapsid antibodies and no prior SARS-CoV-2 infection. Half-medium exchanges with IL-2 medium took place on days 3 and 7. Comments on this clone: Antigen unknown.

Using immunoSEQ multiplex PCR, the repertoire was profiled, and TCRdb retains in-frame clones only, with some absent. The sample holds some 20,000 clones; about two thirds are singletons and the top ten take 16%. This receptor was taken from a human donor who received a COVID-19 vaccine. The source was CD4+ T cells from PBMCs cultured with HCoV-229E spike peptides, collected before COVID-19 vaccination. The chain uses TRBV3-1 (or the pseudogene TRBV3-2) and TRBJ2-7, with TRBD2 matching over 11 bases. The CDR3 spells CASSQSTSGGAVQYF. The CDR3, as DNA: TGTGCCAGCAGCCAAAGCACTAGCGGGGGAGCGGTGCAGTACTTC.